This T cell receptor (beta chain) was captured by sequencing in a study of control samples from healthy donors and cancer patients. In germline, CDR1 is KGHDR, CDR2 SFDVKD. After removal of 5 bases from V and 4 bases from J, the junction contained 5 bases not matched to a gene. CDR3 length equals 15 residues. TCRdb keeps only in-frame clones here, not all; method: immunoSEQ multiplex PCR. Of 110,000 or so clones in the sample, approximately 83% were seen once. A single count supports this clone. The chain recombines TRBV24-1 with TRBJ2-3, with TRBD1 identical over 10 bases. This TCR came from a woman between 45 and 60 years old in good health. The sequencing sample was made of blood. The CDR3 reads CATSAGTGVSDTQYF. DNA for the CDR3: TGTGCCACCAGTGCCGGGACAGGGGTTTCAGATACGCAGTATTTT.